Given below is one TCR beta chain in context. The antigen remains unidentified. Amplification yielded TCR beta CDR3 regions, with RNA transcripts as the source. First-round RT-PCR with HTBI primers amplified the TCR CDR3 region. A single record per CDR3 protein comes from TCRdb applying MiXCR to the multiplex PCR reads. Here the sample spans a few hundred thousand distinct CDR3 sequences, under 25% being singletons. The data were obtained in a study of T cells in Graves' hyperthyroidism and ophthalmopathy. About the research overall: Before any treatment, at initial diagnosis, peripheral blood was collected.

Study results and caveats: The model predicted ophthalmopathy a median around 6.5 months before onset.

The CDR3 totals 15 residues. J gave up 5 bases and V 7 bases, and 10 bases lay outside the gene matches. Germline V gene sequence: CDR1 SEHNR, CDR2 FQNEAQ (reference sequence). The TCR comes from a young man with Graves' hyperthyroidism. The V gene is TRBV7-9, the J gene TRBJ2-2, with 7 bases identical to TRBD2. The sequenced sample was blood. CDR3 region: CASTMGSGFTGELFF. The CDR3 DNA follows: TGTGCCAGCACCATGGGTAGCGGGTTTACCGGGGAGCTGTTTTTT.